This TCR beta chain is drawn from a study of blood T cell repertoires in COVID-19. On the study more broadly: The United States, Italy and Spain provided the acute and convalescent COVID-19 samples. In each case, the material was cDNA or gDNA derived from T cells, B-cell-depleted T cells, or PBMCs.

This CDR3 is built from 14 residues. V lost 2 bases and J lost 1; bases outside the gene matches: 3. The germline gives CDR1 SGHRS, CDR2 YFSETQ. Original processing methods: It was from reference gene primer amplification that nucleated cell counts were estimated. Method: immunoSEQ multiplex PCR; TCRdb's copy keeps in-frame clones and lacks some. D and trimming come from the DNA, and the V and J calls and clone size come from that table. The profile shows 95,000 to 150,000 clones, less than 90% of them singletons. The clonotype was recovered from an elderly man with acute or convalescent COVID-19. This sequence joins TRBV5-1 and TRBJ2-7; 7 bases are a match to TRBD1. Sequenced: peripheral blood. CDR3 nucleotide sequence: TGCGCCAGCAGCTTTACAGGGGTGTCCTACGAGCAGTACTTC. The encoded protein is CASSFTGVSYEQYF.